One and the same sample provided the 8 T cell receptor beta chains below, sequenced in a study of T-cell memory formation after mild COVID-19. TCRdb itself ran the 5' RACE reads through MiXCR, one entry per CDR3 protein. The repertoire consists of approximately 400,000 distinct CDR3 sequences, with approximately 18% occurring once and the leading ten covering 20% to 25%. Input material: PBMCs or a T cell subset sorted from them (not recorded which). These receptors originate from a man aged 18 to 29 who had mild COVID-19 (a few samples of this study predate the infection). Cell type and time point are not known.

This clonotype has just a few counts. The rearrangement joins TRBV27 to TRBJ2-4; D is perhaps TRBD1 or TRBD2 (6 bases each). The CDR3 has 13 amino acids. Germline assignment: CDR1 MNHEY and CDR2 SMNVEV (reference sequence). V was clipped by 8 bases and J by 8 bases, with 16 bases between them. Here the CDR3 DNA reads TGTGCCAGCGGGTACCGGGGGCGGGACATTCAGTACTTC. Its translation is CASGYRGRDIQYF.

This clonotype occurred a few times. This chain connects TRBV18 to TRBJ2-7; tentatively, D is TRBD2 (6 bases). The V gene lost 3 bases and the J gene lost 0 bases, with 12 bases spanning the gap. The CDR3 spans 15 residues. CDR1 and CDR2 (germline): KGHSH, LQKENI. In nucleotides, the CDR3 is TGTGCCAGCTCACCTGGGGGAGGACGCTCCTACGAGCAGTACTTC. Translated: CASSPGGGRSYEQYF.

The rearrangement links TRBV9 to TRBJ2-1; 7 positions match TRBD2. V was pared by 0 bases and J by 1 base, with 1 base of the junction left unmatched. The CDR3 contains 15 residues. CDR1 and CDR2 (germline): SGDLS, YYNGEE. CDR3 protein: CASSVDSGSYNEQFF. For the CDR3, the DNA is TGTGCCAGCAGCGTAGATAGCGGGTCCTACAATGAGCAGTTCTTC.

In this sample, this clonotype turned up many times. The chain has TRBV7-6 and TRBJ1-1; D uncertain. Looked up from germline, CDR1 is SGHVS and CDR2 is FNYEAQ. The CDR3 has 14 residues. V was shortened by 3 bases and J by 4 bases, with 12 bases between the two germline ends. Here the CDR3 reads CASSFYERGTEAFF. The CDR3, as DNA: TGTGCCAGCAGCTTTTACGAACGCGGCACTGAAGCTTTCTTT.

The rearrangement uses TRBV7-9 and TRBJ2-2; no clear D gene. Looked up from germline, CDR1 is SEHNR and CDR2 is FQNEAQ (reference sequence). The ends were cut back, 3 bases at V and 5 bases at J, with 13 bases in the middle. The CDR3 has 15 amino acids. Here the CDR3 DNA reads TGTGCCAGCAGCTTTATTGGGCAAAGGACCGGGGAGCTGTTTTTT. Translating gives CASSFIGQRTGELFF. The whole variable domain, filled in from reference TRBV7-9 and TRBJ2-2, reads DTGVSQNPRHKITKRGQNVTFRCDPISEHNRLYWYRQTLGQGPEFLTYFQNEAQLEKSRLLSDRFSAERPKGSFSTLEIQRTEQGDSAMYLCASSFIGQRTGELFFGEGSRLTVL.

This clonotype was counted ten times or more. The rearrangement joins TRBV4-1 to TRBJ1-2; D gene ambiguous. The V gene lost 3 bases and the J gene lost 8 bases, with 7 bases spanning the gap. The germline V gene has CDR1 MGHRA and CDR2 YSYEKL. The CDR3 is 11 amino acids. CDR3 nucleotides: TGCGCCAGCAGCCATGTGGGGGGCTACACCTTC. It encodes CASSHVGGYTF.

In its sample, this clonotype was seen a few times. The V gene is TRBV7-2, the J gene TRBJ1-5; possibly TRBD1 for D (6 bases). V lost 2 bases and J lost 0, with 11 bases in between. The CDR3 spans 16 residues. Germline CDR1 SGHTA, CDR2 FQGNSA. The CDR3 DNA is TGTGCCAGCAGCTTACTCGCACAGGGTAGCAATCAGCCCCAGCATTTT. Protein sequence: CASSLLAQGSNQPQHF.

This clonotype has ten or more counts. The V and J genes are TRBV7-9 and TRBJ1-6; D gene uncertain. The V gene's germline CDR1 is SEHNR and CDR2 FQNEAQ (reference sequence). The V and J ends lost 0 bases and 6 bases respectively, with 6 bases between them. This CDR3 has 14 residues. The CDR3 protein is CASSLAQINSPLHF. The DNA for the CDR3 is TGTGCCAGCAGCTTAGCGCAGATTAATTCACCCCTCCACTTT.